The 2 T cell receptor beta chains below were found in one sample sequenced in a study of T cells in Graves' hyperthyroidism and ophthalmopathy. There were TCR beta CDR3 regions amplified from RNA transcripts. In the first-round RT-PCR of the TCR CDR3, the HTBI primer set was used. TCRdb called the multiplex PCR reads again in MiXCR, with one record for every CDR3 protein. The sample has fewer than 300,000 distinct CDR3 sequences; about 16% are singletons. Sequenced sample: blood. These receptors were obtained from a woman aged 45-59 years with Graves' hyperthyroidism that later progressed to Graves' ophthalmopathy.

The genes are TRBV9 and TRBJ1-6; D is unresolved. Trimming pared 0 bases from V and 7 bases from J, leaving 8 bases between. The CDR3 runs 14 residues. CDR1 is SGDLS and CDR2 is YYNGEE in the germline V gene. The CDR3 DNA reads TGTGCCAGCAGCGTAGGGGCTCCGAATTCACCCCTCCACTTT. As protein: CASSVGAPNSPLHF.

This clonotype was detected only a few times. The rearrangement links TRBV9 to TRBJ2-5, with D possibly being TRBD1 (8 bases). The CDR3 covers 17 residues. The germline V and J ends were trimmed by 4 bases and 5 bases, with 24 bases remaining between them. CDR1 is SGDLS and CDR2 is YYNGEE in the germline V gene. CDR3 DNA sequence: TGTGCCAGCAGCCCCCGGGGAGGGGCAGGGGGCGCGGAGACCCAGTACTTC. Translating gives CASSPRGGAGGAETQYF.